Listed below are T cell receptor beta chains from one sample, sequenced in a study of T cell repertoires in cytomegalovirus infection. TCRdb called the reads again in MiXCR, with one record for every CDR3 protein. The profile shows some 800,000 distinct CDR3 sequences, approximately 32% of them singletons. Their antigens are not known. This specimen consisted of cultured CD8+ T cells from PBMCs, obtained from culture after CMV antigen stimulation. The receptor source for this set is a human donor in good health (CMV status not recorded). Some clones in this sample may be carry-over from other donors' samples. CDR3s include the opening cysteine and the closing phenylalanine or tryptophan. The order of the fields is CDR3 protein, CDR3 DNA, clone size, V gene, CDR3 length, J gene, D gene. The D gene is left open where the match is weak. The size field is filled for only some rows; it gives once, few, many or a size class.

CVSRPGIITDTQYF | TGTGTCAGCAGGCCGGGGATCATCACAGATACGCAGTATTTT | . | TRBV6-2/TRBV6-3 | 14 | TRBJ2-3 | .
CASSIMPGGNTEAFF | TGTGCCAGTAGTATAATGCCAGGGGGGAACACTGAAGCTTTCTTT | few | TRBV19 | 15 | TRBJ1-1 | TRBD1
CASSFVKALRNEKLFF | TGTGCCAGCAGTTTCGTAAAAGCTCTACGGAATGAAAAACTGTTTTTT | . | TRBV12-3/TRBV12-4 | 16 | TRBJ1-4 | .
CANSSTGLDGTDTQYF | TGCGCCAACAGTTCGACGGGACTAGATGGCACAGATACGCAGTATTTT | . | TRBV5-1 | 16 | TRBJ2-3 | TRBD2
CASWKVSAYNEQFF | TGTGCCAGCTGGAAGGTTAGCGCGTACAATGAGCAGTTCTTC | . | TRBV2 | 14 | TRBJ2-1 | .
CASSAGRSPLHF | TGTGCCAGCAGTGCAGGGAGGTCACCCCTCCACTTT | . | TRBV28 | 12 | TRBJ1-6 | .
CASSQTGGEAFF | TGTGCCAGCAGCCAAACAGGGGGGGAAGCTTTCTTT | . | TRBV27 | 12 | TRBJ1-1 | TRBD1
CASSFGQGAHGYTF | TGTGCCAGCAGCTTCGGGCAGGGGGCTCATGGCTACACCTTC | few | TRBV27 | 14 | TRBJ1-2 | TRBD1
CASSYGPANEPQHF | TGTGCCAGCAGTTACGGCCCCGCCAACGAACCCCAGCATTTT | . | TRBV6-5 | 14 | TRBJ1-5 | .
CASSSGTDSYNSPLHF | TGTGCCAGCAGCTCCGGGACAGACTCCTATAATTCACCCCTCCACTTT | . | TRBV28 | 16 | TRBJ1-6 | TRBD1
CASSLGGGFAPVDNNEQFF | TGTGCCAGCAGTTTAGGGGGGGGATTCGCGCCGGTGGATAATAATGAGCAGTTCTTC | . | TRBV28 | 19 | TRBJ2-1 | TRBD2
CASRPNGGFPGTEAFF | TGTGCCAGCAGGCCTAATGGGGGTTTCCCGGGCACTGAAGCTTTCTTT | few | TRBV3-1 | 16 | TRBJ1-1 | .
CASSDSASGADTQYF | TGTGCCAGCAGTGACTCGGCTAGCGGGGCAGATACGCAGTATTTT | few | TRBV6-4 | 15 | TRBJ2-3 | TRBD2
CASSPAPGALGSNEQFF | TGTGCCAGCAGTCCGGCCCCGGGGGCGCTTGGCTCCAATGAGCAGTTCTTC | few | TRBV27 | 17 | TRBJ2-1 | .
CASSSESGTGVLTQYF | TGTGCCAGCAGCTCTGAATCCGGGACAGGGGTTTTAACCCAGTACTTC | . | TRBV7-8 | 16 | TRBJ2-5 | TRBD1
CASSDISRDRVLYSNQPQHF | TGTGCCAGCAGTGATATTAGCCGGGACAGGGTCTTATATAGCAATCAGCCCCAGCATTTT | . | TRBV6-1 | 20 | TRBJ1-5 | TRBD1
CASSYYGPNQPQHF | TGTGCCAGCAGTTACTATGGGCCAAATCAGCCCCAGCATTTT | . | TRBV6-6 | 14 | TRBJ1-5 | .
CASSHPRGTLSSEDYGYTF | TGTGCCAGCAGTCACCCCCGCGGGACATTGTCATCGGAAGACTATGGCTACACCTTC | few | TRBV12-3/TRBV12-4 | 19 | TRBJ1-2 | .
CASTREPYNEQFF | TGTGCCAGCACCCGGGAGCCATACAATGAGCAGTTCTTC | few | TRBV7-6 | 13 | TRBJ2-1 | .
CASSPTVQMSYEQYF | TGTGCCAGCAGTCCCACGGTACAGATGTCCTACGAGCAGTACTTC | . | TRBV7-9 | 15 | TRBJ2-7 | .
CASGGHYTGELFF | TGTGCCAGCGGTGGACATTACACCGGGGAGCTGTTTTTT | few | TRBV7-9 | 13 | TRBJ2-2 | .
CSGQGQGGTEAFF | TGCAGCGGGCAAGGACAGGGAGGAACTGAAGCTTTCTTT | few | TRBV29-1 | 13 | TRBJ1-1 | TRBD1
CASRLDAPSTDTQYF | TGTGCCAGCAGGTTGGACGCCCCTAGCACAGATACGCAGTATTTT | many | TRBV6-1 | 15 | TRBJ2-3 | .
CASSYRQGVGETQYF | TGTGCCAGCAGCTACCGACAGGGGGTCGGAGAGACCCAGTACTTC | many | TRBV7-3 | 15 | TRBJ2-5 | TRBD1
CASSTRQGATYNEQFF | TGTGCCAGCAGCACAAGACAGGGGGCTACCTACAATGAGCAGTTCTTC | many | TRBV7-9 | 16 | TRBJ2-1 | TRBD1
CASSLRGSGAYEQYF | TGTGCCAGCAGTCTCCGGGGTAGCGGGGCCTACGAGCAGTACTTC | . | TRBV27 | 15 | TRBJ2-7 | TRBD2
CASSSGTTKNIQYF | TGTGCCAGCAGCTCCGGGACAACAAAAAACATTCAGTACTTC | many | TRBV7-9 | 14 | TRBJ2-4 | .
CASSSLGTGNYGYTF | TGTGCCAGCAGTTCTCTGGGGACAGGGAACTATGGCTACACCTTC | . | TRBV27 | 15 | TRBJ1-2 | TRBD1
CASSLNKKETQYF | TGTGCCAGCAGCTTAAACAAAAAAGAGACCCAGTACTTC | medium-sized | TRBV7-2 | 13 | TRBJ2-5 | .
CASSLLQGAERGF | TGTGCCAGCAGTCTCCTACAGGGCGCAGAACGGGGTTTC | few | TRBV28 | 13 | TRBJ1-2 | .
CASSRAGGLNREQFF | TGTGCCAGCAGTAGAGCGGGGGGACTCAACCGGGAGCAGTTCTTC | . | TRBV27 | 15 | TRBJ2-1 | TRBD2
CASSPQSDRYEQYF | TGTGCCAGCAGTCCGCAATCGGACCGGTACGAGCAGTACTTC | . | TRBV12-3/TRBV12-4 | 14 | TRBJ2-7 | .
CASTSAGLGTGELFF | TGCGCCAGCACTTCGGCGGGGCTAGGGACCGGGGAGCTGTTTTTT | few | TRBV4-1 | 15 | TRBJ2-2 | .
CSAWSRGVRSYNEQFF | TGCAGTGCGTGGTCGCGGGGGGTCCGCTCCTACAATGAGCAGTTCTTC | . | TRBV20-1 | 16 | TRBJ2-1 | TRBD2
CASSLTGRLSDTQYF | TGTGCCAGCAGCTTAACAGGACGGCTCTCAGATACGCAGTATTTT | many | TRBV7-8 | 15 | TRBJ2-3 | .
CVSSFGEHDSTDTQYF | TGTGTCAGCAGCTTCGGGGAACACGATAGCACAGATACGCAGTATTTT | . | TRBV11-3 | 16 | TRBJ2-3 | .
CASSGGERGVYEQYF | TGTGCCAGCAGTGGGGGGGAGCGGGGGGTCTACGAGCAGTACTTC | few | TRBV6-1 | 15 | TRBJ2-7 | TRBD2
CASSVLVAGGITNTGELFF | TGCGCCAGCAGCGTACTCGTAGCGGGGGGGATAACGAACACCGGGGAGCTGTTTTTT | . | TRBV4-3 | 19 | TRBJ2-2 | TRBD2
CASTNFKWTGVISAGELFF | TGTGCCAGCACTAATTTCAAATGGACAGGGGTAATTTCGGCCGGGGAGCTGTTTTTT | few | TRBV27 | 19 | TRBJ2-2 | TRBD1
CASRSGDGPQHF | TGTGCCAGCAGATCAGGGGACGGGCCCCAGCATTTT | . | TRBV7-9 | 12 | TRBJ1-5 | .
CASSLSFSGNTIYF | TGTGCCAGCAGCTTGTCCTTCTCTGGAAACACCATATATTTT | . | TRBV7-9 | 14 | TRBJ1-3 | .
CASSLVGAGAETQYF | TGTGCCAGCAGTTTGGTGGGGGCGGGCGCAGAGACCCAGTACTTC | . | TRBV12-3/TRBV12-4 | 15 | TRBJ2-5 | .
CASSFWISANTGELFF | TGTGCCAGCAGTTTCTGGATATCGGCGAACACCGGGGAGCTGTTTTTT | few | TRBV12-3/TRBV12-4 | 16 | TRBJ2-2 | .
CSVGRWDPRDRDGYTF | TGCAGCGTTGGAAGATGGGACCCCCGGGACAGGGATGGCTACACCTTC | . | TRBV29-1 | 16 | TRBJ1-2 | TRBD1
CASSLQQGSEQFF | TGTGCCAGTAGTCTCCAACAGGGGAGTGAGCAGTTCTTC | . | TRBV19 | 13 | TRBJ2-1 | TRBD1
CASSLQGIQPQHF | TGTGCCAGCAGTTTACAAGGGATTCAGCCCCAGCATTTT | few | TRBV27 | 13 | TRBJ1-5 | .
CASMEPGTGIMDPGVNQPQHF | TGTGCCAGTATGGAACCGGGGACAGGGATTATGGACCCAGGGGTCAATCAGCCCCAGCATTTT | few | TRBV19 | 21 | TRBJ1-5 | TRBD1
CASSALWSNQPQHF | TGTGCCAGCAGTGCCTTATGGAGCAATCAGCCCCAGCATTTT | few | TRBV27 | 14 | TRBJ1-5 | .
CASGFSQSVTSGANVLTF | TGTGCTAGTGGTTTCTCCCAATCGGTGACTTCTGGGGCCAACGTCCTGACTTTC | . | TRBV12-5 | 18 | TRBJ2-6 | .
CASGFGPGAPTEAFF | TGTGCTAGTGGTTTTGGGCCTGGGGCTCCTACTGAAGCTTTCTTT | many | TRBV12-5 | 15 | TRBJ1-1 | .
CASRMTSGGEETQYF | TGTGCCAGCAGAATGACTAGCGGGGGGGAAGAGACCCAGTACTTC | . | TRBV2 | 15 | TRBJ2-5 | TRBD2
CASSWTGHEQYF | TGTGCCAGCAGCTGGACAGGCCACGAGCAGTACTTC | . | TRBV5-4 | 12 | TRBJ2-7 | TRBD1
CASSFHTGSYNEQFF | TGTGCCAGCAGTTTCCACACGGGCTCCTACAATGAGCAGTTCTTC | . | TRBV27 | 15 | TRBJ2-1 | .
CATSPDVGAKNIQYF | TGTGCCACCAGTCCAGATGTCGGAGCCAAAAACATTCAGTACTTC | . | TRBV24-1 | 15 | TRBJ2-4 | .
CASSFGRINEKLFF | TGTGCCAGCAGTTTCGGGCGGATTAATGAAAAACTGTTTTTT | few | TRBV12-3/TRBV12-4 | 14 | TRBJ1-4 | .